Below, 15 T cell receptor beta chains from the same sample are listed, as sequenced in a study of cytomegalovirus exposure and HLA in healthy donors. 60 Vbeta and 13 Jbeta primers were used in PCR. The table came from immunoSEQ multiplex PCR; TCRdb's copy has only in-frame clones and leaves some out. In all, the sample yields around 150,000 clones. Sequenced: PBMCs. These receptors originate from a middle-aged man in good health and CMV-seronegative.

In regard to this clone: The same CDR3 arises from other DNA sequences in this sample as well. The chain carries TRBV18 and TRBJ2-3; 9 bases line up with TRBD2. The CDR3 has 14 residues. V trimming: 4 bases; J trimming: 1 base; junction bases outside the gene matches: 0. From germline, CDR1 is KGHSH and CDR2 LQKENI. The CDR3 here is CASSLAGGTDTQYF. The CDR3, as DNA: TGTGCCAGCTCACTAGCGGGGGGCACAGATACGCAGTATTTT.

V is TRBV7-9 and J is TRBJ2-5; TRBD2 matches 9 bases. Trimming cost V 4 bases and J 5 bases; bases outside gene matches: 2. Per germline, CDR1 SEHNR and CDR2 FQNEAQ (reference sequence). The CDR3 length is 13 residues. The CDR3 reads CASSSSGAETQYF. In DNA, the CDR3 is TGTGCCAGCAGCTCTAGCGGGGCGGAGACCCAGTACTTC.

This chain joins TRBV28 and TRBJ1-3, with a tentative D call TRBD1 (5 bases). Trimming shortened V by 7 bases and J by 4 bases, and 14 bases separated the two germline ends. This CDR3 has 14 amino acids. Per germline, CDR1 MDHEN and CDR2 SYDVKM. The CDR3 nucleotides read TGTGCCAGCACCGGCGGGACGCCCGGAAACACCATATATTTT. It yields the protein CASTGGTPGNTIYF.

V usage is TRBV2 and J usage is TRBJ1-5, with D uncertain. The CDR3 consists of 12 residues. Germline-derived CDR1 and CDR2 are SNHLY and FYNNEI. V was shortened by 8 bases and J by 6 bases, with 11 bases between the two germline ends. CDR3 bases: TGTGCCAGCGAGCAAATCGGTCAGCCCCAGCATTTT. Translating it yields CASEQIGQPQHF.

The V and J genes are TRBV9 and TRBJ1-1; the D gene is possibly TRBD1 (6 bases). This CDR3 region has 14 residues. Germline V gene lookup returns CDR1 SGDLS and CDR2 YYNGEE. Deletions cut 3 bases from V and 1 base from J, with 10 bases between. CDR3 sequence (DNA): TGTGCCAGCAGCGACCGGGACAAGAACACTGAAGCTTTCTTT. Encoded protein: CASSDRDKNTEAFF. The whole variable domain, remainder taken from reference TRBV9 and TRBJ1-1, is DSGVTQTPKHLITATGQRVTLRCSPRSGDLSVYWYQQSLDQGLQFLIQYYNGEERAKGNILERFSAQQFPDLHSELNLSSLELGDSALYFCASSDRDKNTEAFFGQGTRLTVV.

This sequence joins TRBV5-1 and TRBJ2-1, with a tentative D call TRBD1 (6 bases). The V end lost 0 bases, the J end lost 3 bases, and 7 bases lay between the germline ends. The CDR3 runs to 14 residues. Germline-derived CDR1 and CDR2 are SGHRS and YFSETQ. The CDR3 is CASSLAGVYNEQFF. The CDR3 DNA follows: TGCGCCAGCAGCTTGGCAGGGGTCTACAATGAGCAGTTCTTC.

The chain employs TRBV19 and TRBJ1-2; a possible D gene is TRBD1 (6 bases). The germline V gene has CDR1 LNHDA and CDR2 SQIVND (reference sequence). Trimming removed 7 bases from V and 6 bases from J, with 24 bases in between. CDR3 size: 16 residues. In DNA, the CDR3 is TGTGCCAGTACTCCCAGAAGGGGGATCTATAGGAATGGCTACACCTTC. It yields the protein CASTPRRGIYRNGYTF. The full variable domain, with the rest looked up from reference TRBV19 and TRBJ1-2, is DGGITQSPKYLFRKEGQNVTLSCEQNLNHDAMYWYRQDPGQGLRLIYYSQIVNDFQKGDIAEGYSVSREKKESFPLTVTSAQKNPTAFYLCASTPRRGIYRNGYTFGSGTRLTVV.

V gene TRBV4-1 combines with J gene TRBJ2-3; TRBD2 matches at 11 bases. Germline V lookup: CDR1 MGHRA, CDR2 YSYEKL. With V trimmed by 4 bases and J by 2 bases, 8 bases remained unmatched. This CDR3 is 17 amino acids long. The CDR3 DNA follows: TGCGCCAGCAGCCCCTTACTAGCGGGGGTTTCCACAGATACGCAGTATTTT. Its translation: CASSPLLAGVSTDTQYF.

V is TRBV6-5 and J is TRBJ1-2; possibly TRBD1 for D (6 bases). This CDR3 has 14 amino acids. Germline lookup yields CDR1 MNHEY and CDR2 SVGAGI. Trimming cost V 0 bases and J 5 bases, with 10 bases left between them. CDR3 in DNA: TGTGCCAGCAGTTACTCGGGCCAGGGGTATGGCTACACCTTC. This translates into CASSYSGQGYGYTF.

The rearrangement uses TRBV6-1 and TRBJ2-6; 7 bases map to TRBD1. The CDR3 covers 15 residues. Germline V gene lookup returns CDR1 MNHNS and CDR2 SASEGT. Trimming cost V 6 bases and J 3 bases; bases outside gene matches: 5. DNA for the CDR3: TGTGCCAGCAGATTGACAGGGCTTGGGGCCAACGTCCTGACTTTC. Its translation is CASRLTGLGANVLTF.

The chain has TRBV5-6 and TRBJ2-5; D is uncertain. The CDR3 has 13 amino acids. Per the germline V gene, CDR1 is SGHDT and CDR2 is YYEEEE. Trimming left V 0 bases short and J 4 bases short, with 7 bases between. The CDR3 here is CASSLVARETQYF. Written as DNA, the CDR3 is TGTGCCAGCAGCTTGGTGGCCAGAGAGACCCAGTACTTC. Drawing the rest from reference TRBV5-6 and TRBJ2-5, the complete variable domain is DAGVTQSPTHLIKTRGQQVTLRCSPKSGHDTVSWYQQALGQGPQFIFQYYEEEERQRGNFPDRFSGHQFPNYSSELNVNALLLGDSALYLCASSLVARETQYFGPGTRLLVL.

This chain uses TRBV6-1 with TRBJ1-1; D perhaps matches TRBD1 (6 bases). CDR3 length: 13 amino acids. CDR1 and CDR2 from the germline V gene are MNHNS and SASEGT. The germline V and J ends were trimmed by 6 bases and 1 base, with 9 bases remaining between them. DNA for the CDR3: TGTGCCAGCAGGGTACAGGGGAACACTGAAGCTTTCTTT. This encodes CASRVQGNTEAFF.

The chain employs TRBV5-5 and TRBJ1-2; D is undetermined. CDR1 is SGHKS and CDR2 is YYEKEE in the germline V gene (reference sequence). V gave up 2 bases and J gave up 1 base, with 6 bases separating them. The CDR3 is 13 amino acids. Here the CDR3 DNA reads TGTGCCAGCAGCTTTAACAGTAACTATGGCTACACCTTC. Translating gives CASSFNSNYGYTF.

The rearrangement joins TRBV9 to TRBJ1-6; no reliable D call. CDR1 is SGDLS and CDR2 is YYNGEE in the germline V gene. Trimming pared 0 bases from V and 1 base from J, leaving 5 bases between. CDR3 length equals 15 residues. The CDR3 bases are TGTGCCAGCAGCGTAGACGGGTCCTATAATTCACCCCTCCACTTT. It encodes CASSVDGSYNSPLHF.

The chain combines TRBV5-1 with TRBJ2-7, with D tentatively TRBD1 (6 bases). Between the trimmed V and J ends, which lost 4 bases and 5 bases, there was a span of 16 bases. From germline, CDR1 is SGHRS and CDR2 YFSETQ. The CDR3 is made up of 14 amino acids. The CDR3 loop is CASSLVTGPHEQYF. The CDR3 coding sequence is TGCGCCAGCAGCCTTGTGACAGGCCCCCACGAGCAGTACTTC.